This T cell receptor (beta chain) was found in a study of T cell responses to AZD1222 COVID-19 vaccine. Study-level points and caveats: Among the donors, most were white British and more were female, and clonal diversity was possibly underestimated. Sampled repertoires all dated from after the peak T cell response.

Per the germline V gene, CDR1 is LNHDA and CDR2 is SQIVND (reference sequence). Losses at the gene ends were 6 bases for V and 0 bases for J; bases not matched to a gene: 2. The CDR3 extends over 15 amino acids. Turning to this clone: Antigen: not known.

Libraries were prepared by immunoSEQ multiplex PCR; TCRdb keeps only in-frame clonotypes and omits some of them. The sample contains roughly 270,000 clones, around 93% of which appear only once. This clonotype was sampled from an adult who received the AZD1222 COVID-19 vaccine. The material sequenced was peripheral blood, taken 28 days after the second AZD1222 dose. This chain links TRBV19 with TRBJ2-6, with 7 bases fitting TRBD1. The CDR3 region is CASSDRASGANVLTF. The DNA for the CDR3 is TGTGCCAGTAGCGACAGGGCCTCTGGGGCCAACGTCCTGACTTTC.